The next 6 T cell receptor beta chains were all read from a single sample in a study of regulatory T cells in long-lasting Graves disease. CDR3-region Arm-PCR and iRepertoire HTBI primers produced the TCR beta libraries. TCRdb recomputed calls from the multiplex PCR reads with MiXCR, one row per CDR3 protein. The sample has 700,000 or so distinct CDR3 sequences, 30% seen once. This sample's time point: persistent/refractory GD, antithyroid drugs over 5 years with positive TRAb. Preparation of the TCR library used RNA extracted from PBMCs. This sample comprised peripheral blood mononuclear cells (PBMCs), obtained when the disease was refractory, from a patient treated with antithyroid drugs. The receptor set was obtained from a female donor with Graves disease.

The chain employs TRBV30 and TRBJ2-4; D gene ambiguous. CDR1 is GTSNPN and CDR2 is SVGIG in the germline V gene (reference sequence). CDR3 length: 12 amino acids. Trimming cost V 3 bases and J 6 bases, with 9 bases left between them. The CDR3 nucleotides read TGTGCCTGGAGAGGCAGTGGAAACATTCAGTACTTC. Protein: CAWRGSGNIQYF.

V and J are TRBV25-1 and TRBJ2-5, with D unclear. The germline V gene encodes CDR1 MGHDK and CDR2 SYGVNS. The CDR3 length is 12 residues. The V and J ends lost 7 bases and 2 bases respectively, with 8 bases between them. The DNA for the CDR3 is TGTGCCAGCAACCGAACTCAAGAGACCCAGTACTTC. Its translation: CASNRTQETQYF.

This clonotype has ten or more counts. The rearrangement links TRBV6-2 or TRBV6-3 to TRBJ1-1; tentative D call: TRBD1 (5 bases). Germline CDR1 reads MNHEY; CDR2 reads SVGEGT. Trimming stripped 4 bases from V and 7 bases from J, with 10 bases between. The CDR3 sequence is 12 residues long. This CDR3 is CASSWDRLEAFF. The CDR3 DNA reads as TGTGCCAGCAGTTGGGACCGCCTTGAAGCTTTCTTT.

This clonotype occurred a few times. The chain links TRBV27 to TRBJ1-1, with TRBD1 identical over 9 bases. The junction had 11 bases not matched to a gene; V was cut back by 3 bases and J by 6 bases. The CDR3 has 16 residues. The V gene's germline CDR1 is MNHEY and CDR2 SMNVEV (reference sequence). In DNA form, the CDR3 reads TGTGCCAGCAGTTTTGCACTATCAGACAGGGGGTCTGAAGCTTTCTTT. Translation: CASSFALSDRGSEAFF.

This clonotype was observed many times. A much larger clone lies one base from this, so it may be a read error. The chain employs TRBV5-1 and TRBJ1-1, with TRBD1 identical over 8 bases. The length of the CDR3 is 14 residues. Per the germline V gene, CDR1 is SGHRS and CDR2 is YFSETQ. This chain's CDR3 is CASSHGQGNTEAFF. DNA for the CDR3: TGTGCCAGCAGCCACGGACAGGGGAACACTGAAGCTTTCTTT. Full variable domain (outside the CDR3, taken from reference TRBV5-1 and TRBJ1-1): KAGVTQTPRYLIKTRGQQVTLSCSPISGHRSVSWYQQTPGQGLQFLFEYFSETQRNKGNFPGRFSGRQFSNSRSEMNVSTLELGDSALYLCASSHGQGNTEAFFGQGTRLTVV.

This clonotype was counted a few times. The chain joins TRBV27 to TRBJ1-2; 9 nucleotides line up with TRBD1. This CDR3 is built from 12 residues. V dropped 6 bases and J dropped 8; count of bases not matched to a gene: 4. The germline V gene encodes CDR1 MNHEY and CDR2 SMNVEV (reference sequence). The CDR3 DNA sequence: TGTGCCAGCAGAACAGGGGGCAGAGGCTACACCTTC. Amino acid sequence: CASRTGGRGYTF.